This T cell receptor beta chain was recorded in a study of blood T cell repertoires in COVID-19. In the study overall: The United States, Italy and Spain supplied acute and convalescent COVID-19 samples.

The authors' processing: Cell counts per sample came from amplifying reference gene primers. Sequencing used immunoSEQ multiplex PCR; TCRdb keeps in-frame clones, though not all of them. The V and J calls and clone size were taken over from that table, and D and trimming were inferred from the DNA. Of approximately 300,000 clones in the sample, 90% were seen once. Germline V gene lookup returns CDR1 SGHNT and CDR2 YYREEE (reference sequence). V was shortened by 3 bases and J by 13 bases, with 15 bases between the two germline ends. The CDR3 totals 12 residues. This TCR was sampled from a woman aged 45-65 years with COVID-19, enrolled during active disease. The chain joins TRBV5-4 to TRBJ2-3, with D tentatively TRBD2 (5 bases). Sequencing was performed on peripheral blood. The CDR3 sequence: CASSYGGEVEYF. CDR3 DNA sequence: TGTGCCAGCAGCTACGGAGGCGAGGTGGAGTATTTT.